The 6 T cell receptor beta chains below come from one sample, sequenced in a study. MiXCR, run by TCRdb on the 5' RACE reads, gives a single entry per CDR3 protein. The sample carries some 11,000 distinct CDR3 sequences, 27% recorded once. Treg sorting used a CD4+CD25+CD127-/low gate. The specimen was Tregs sorted from a lymph node. These receptors all come from a female donor with breast cancer.

In this sample, this clonotype turned up a few times. The V call is TRBV5-1, the J call TRBJ2-1; 7 nucleotides align to TRBD2. V was pared by 0 bases and J by 9 bases, with 12 bases of the junction left unmatched. The germline CDR1 and CDR2 sequences are SGHRS and YFSETQ. The CDR3 length is 16 residues. CDR3 DNA: TGCGCCAGCAGCTTGGATAGACTAGCAGCGATTGGTGAGCAGTTCTTC. This gives the protein CASSLDRLAAIGEQFF.

A note on this clonotype: A read error is likely, as this CDR3 ends without the conserved phenylalanine or tryptophan. The V gene is TRBV5-4, the J gene TRBJ2-3, with D possibly being TRBD1 (5 bases). CDR1 and CDR2 (germline): SGHNT, YYREEE (reference sequence). The CDR3 is made up of 14 amino acids. The CDR3 sequence is CASSFGTGTDPQYS. The CDR3 region has the DNA TGTGCCAGCAGCTTTGGAACAGGCACAGATCCGCAGTATTCT.

This clonotype showed up many times. The V gene is TRBV11-2, the J gene TRBJ2-5, with 9 bases identical to TRBD2. Germline CDR1 is SGHAT and CDR2 is FQNNGV. Trimming cost V 3 bases and J 2 bases; bases outside gene matches: 4. The CDR3 has 15 residues. CDR3 sequence reads: CASSFTSGPQETQYF. The CDR3 region has the DNA TGTGCCAGCAGCTTTACTAGCGGGCCTCAAGAGACCCAGTACTTC.

This clonotype appeared many times. The chain carries TRBV7-9 and TRBJ2-1, with 8 bases aligning to TRBD2. Germline assignment: CDR1 SEHNR and CDR2 FQNEAQ (reference sequence). The CDR3 totals 16 residues. V lost 5 bases, J lost 10 bases, and 16 bases stayed unmatched. This CDR3 reads CASSGSSGNGVQEQFF. DNA of the CDR3: TGTGCCAGCAGCGGCAGTAGCGGGAACGGCGTCCAGGAGCAGTTCTTC.

This sequence joins TRBV7-9 and TRBJ2-1; 7 bases fit TRBD2. The CDR3 has 19 residues. Unmatched junction bases numbered 17, after V lost 4 bases and J lost 2 bases. Germline-derived CDR1 and CDR2 are SEHNR and FQNEAQ (reference sequence). As DNA, the CDR3 is TGTGCCAGCAGCTACTTCCGGGACTGGGGGGGAGCGGCCTACAATGAGCAGTTCTTC. As protein: CASSYFRDWGGAAYNEQFF.

This chain uses TRBV4-1 with TRBJ2-5; 10 nucleotides agree with TRBD2. The germline V gene has CDR1 MGHRA and CDR2 YSYEKL. The CDR3 consists of 15 residues. The V and J ends lost 2 bases and 9 bases, in that order; junction bases with no gene match: 9. The CDR3 reads CASSQPAGGREAQYF. In DNA form, the CDR3 reads TGCGCCAGCAGCCAACCAGCGGGGGGGAGGGAGGCCCAGTACTTC.